This TCR beta chain was sequenced for a study of cytomegalovirus exposure and HLA in healthy donors. Whole-study context: Among around 170 million T cells, an earlier analysis found roughly 120 million unique TCR beta sequences.

Overall study findings and caveats: The authors later found TCR association rates varying by HLA locus, with DRB1 most and HLA-C fewest.

Trimming took 4 bases from V and 6 from J, leaving 10 bases between them. Germline loops: CDR1 MNHNS, CDR2 SASEGT. CDR3 size: 13 residues. PCR primers comprised 60 Vbeta and 13 Jbeta primers. The assay was immunoSEQ multiplex PCR, and TCRdb's table has in-frame clones only and misses some. The data contain some 110,000 clones, around 80% of them seen just once; the ten biggest clones take up about 1.1%. Comment on this clone: Its specificity is unknown.

There were likely unrecorded immune exposures, though donors were nominally healthy when sampled. This receptor was obtained from a woman aged 30 to 39 in good health and CMV-seronegative. The source material was PBMCs. The J gene is TRBJ1-5, the V gene TRBV6-1; tentatively, D is TRBD1 (5 bases). CDR3 sequence: CASSATGGQPQHF. The CDR3 region has the DNA TGTGCCAGCAGTGCAACGGGGGGTCAGCCCCAGCATTTT.